This T cell receptor (beta chain) was identified during a study of T cell changes during pregnancy in multiple sclerosis (dated by TCRdb to about 2019). Describing the broader study: Changes in the T cell repertoire over the course of pregnancy were examined in this study in women with multiple sclerosis.

On this clone itself: Its recognized antigen is unknown. Base qualities are not provided; no much larger clone lies one nucleotide away.

The CDR3 measures 14 amino acids from cysteine to phenylalanine. The CDR3 DNA has 42 bases and is translated from base 1. CDR1 and CDR2 are drawn from the germline V gene (reference sequence): SGHNT, YYREEE. V gives up 4 bases and J gives up 6 bases, and the segment between their germline ends measures 16 bases. The receptor library was made with the immunoSEQ multiplex PCR assay. TCRdb mirrors the immuneACCESS table, restricted to in-frame sequences. Some clones are absent from its copies; in checked studies, under half trace to an unresolved V gene, and the reason for the others is unknown. The sample contains nearly 60,000 clones, roughly nine tenths of them found a single time. Clones ranked in the top ten supply approximately 0.49% of the sample.

The sequence joins TRBV5-4 to TRBJ1-2, with a tentative D gene TRBD1 over 5 matching bases. The sequence derives from a female donor in good health, enrolled as a control in a pregnancy study. The material sequenced was CD4+ T cells from peripheral blood mononuclear cells, taken after pregnancy. The sequenced DNA: TGTGCCAGCAGCGGATCGTGGCGGGGCAATGGCTACACCTTC. The encoded protein is CASSGSWRGNGYTF.